This entry is about one T cell receptor (beta chain). Its matching antigen is unknown. The CDR3 contains 16 residues. Germline trimming cut 0 bases from V and 4 bases from J; bases unmatched to any gene: 4. Germline V gene data show CDR1 as MGHRA and CDR2 as YSYEKL. This sample stems from a study of regulatory T cells in long-lasting Graves disease. Study in general: The criterion for persistent Graves' disease was over 5 years of antithyroid drugs with positive TSH receptor antibodies. Study results and limitations: Persistent Graves' patients showed less TCR diversity than newly diagnosed patients showed.

TCR beta libraries were built with iRepertoire HTBI primers and Arm-PCR of CDR3 regions. TCRdb processed the multiplex PCR reads anew with MiXCR; each CDR3 protein has one entry. There are some 300,000 distinct CDR3 sequences in the sample; around 20% occur only once, and roughly three fifths lies in the top ten. The time point was: persistent/refractory GD, antithyroid drugs over 5 years with positive TRAb. PBMC RNA was the source of the TCR library. Sample: peripheral blood mononuclear cells (PBMCs), taken when the disease was refractory, from a patient treated with antithyroid drugs. The chain recombines TRBV4-1 with TRBJ1-4, with 8 bases fitting TRBD1. The sequence was collected from a female donor with Graves disease. The CDR3: CASSQDGTGLNEKLFF. Here the CDR3 DNA reads TGCGCCAGCAGCCAAGATGGGACAGGCCTTAATGAAAAACTGTTTTTT.